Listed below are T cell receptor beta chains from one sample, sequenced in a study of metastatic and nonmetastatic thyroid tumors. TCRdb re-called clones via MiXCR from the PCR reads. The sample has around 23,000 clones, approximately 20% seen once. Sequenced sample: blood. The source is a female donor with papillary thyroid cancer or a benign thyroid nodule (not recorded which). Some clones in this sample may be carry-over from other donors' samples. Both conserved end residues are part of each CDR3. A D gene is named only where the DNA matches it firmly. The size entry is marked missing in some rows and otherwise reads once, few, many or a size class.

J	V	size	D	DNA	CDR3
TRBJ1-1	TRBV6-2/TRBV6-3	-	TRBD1	TGTGCCAGCAGCTGGACAGGGTCCGATGCCACGAACACTGAAGCTTTCTTT	CASSWTGSDATNTEAFF
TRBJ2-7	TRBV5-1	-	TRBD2	TGCGCTAGCTGGAGCGGGAGGGCGAGGGACGAGCAGTACTTC	CASWSGRARDEQYF
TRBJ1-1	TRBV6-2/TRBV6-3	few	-	TGTGCCAGCAAAGGAAGCCAAAGTCTTGAAGCTTTCTTT	CASKGSQSLEAFF
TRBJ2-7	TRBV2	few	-	TGTGCCAGCAGTGAAGAAGGGGAGCACTACGAGCAGTACTTC	CASSEEGEHYEQYF
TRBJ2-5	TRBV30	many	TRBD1	TGTGCCTCCACCGGGACAGGGATACAGACCCAGTACTTC	CASTGTGIQTQYF
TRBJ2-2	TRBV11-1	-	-	TGTGCCAGCAGCTTAGGTGGCAGAGCCGCTTGGAAGAACACCGGGGAGCTGTTTTTT	CASSLGGRAAWKNTGELFF
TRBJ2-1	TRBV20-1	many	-	TGCAGTGCTAGAGGGCCTGGCTCCTACAATGAGCAGTTCTTC	CSARGPGSYNEQFF
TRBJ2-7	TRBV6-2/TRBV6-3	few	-	TGTGCCATCATCTGGGGGCCTTACTACGAGCAGTACTTC	CAIIWGPYYEQYF
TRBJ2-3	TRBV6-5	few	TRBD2	TGTGCCAGCAGTTCGGGCGGGAGTGACACAGATACGCAGTATTTT	CASSSGGSDTDTQYF
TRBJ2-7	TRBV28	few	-	TGTGCCAGCAGTTTTGCGGCCTACGAGCAGTACTTC	CASSFAAYEQYF
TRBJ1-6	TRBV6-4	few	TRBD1	TGTGCCAGCAGTTATCCGGGACAGGGAAATTCACCCCTCCACTTT	CASSYPGQGNSPLHF
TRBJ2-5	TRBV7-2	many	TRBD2	TGTGCCAGCAGCCCCCGATTTAGGGGAGGGCAAGAGACCCAGTACTTC	CASSPRFRGGQETQYF
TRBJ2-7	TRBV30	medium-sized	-	TGTGCCTGGAGTGCGGCAGGGCGTGAGCAGTACTTC	CAWSAAGREQYF
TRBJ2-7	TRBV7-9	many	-	TGTGCCAGTAGGCGGGAAAGTGGCTACGAGCAGTACTTC	CASRRESGYEQYF
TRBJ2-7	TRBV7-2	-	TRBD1	TGTGCCAGCAGCTGGGACAGGCGCGTGGGCGGGCAGTACTTC	CASSWDRRVGGQYF
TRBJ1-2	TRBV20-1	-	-	TGCAGTGCCACAGTAATACTTTCGGAGGACTATGGCTACACCTTC	CSATVILSEDYGYTF
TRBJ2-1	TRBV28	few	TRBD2	TGTGCCAGCATCTTTATGGCTAGCGGGGGGTTTTACAATGAGCAGTTCTTC	CASIFMASGGFYNEQFF
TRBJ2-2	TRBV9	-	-	-	CASGEPPRGTGSCFF
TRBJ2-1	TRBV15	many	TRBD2	TGTGCCACCAGCCCGATGACTAGCAGAGGCAATGAGCAGTTCTTC	CATSPMTSRGNEQFF
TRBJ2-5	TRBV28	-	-	TGTGCCAGCAGTTTATTGGTACAAGAGACCCAGTACTTC	CASSLLVQETQYF
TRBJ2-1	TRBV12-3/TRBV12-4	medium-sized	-	TGTGCCAGCAGTTTAGGCACGGGGCCGTCTTCCTACAATGAGCAGTTCTTC	CASSLGTGPSSYNEQFF
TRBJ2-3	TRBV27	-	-	TGTGCCAGCAGTCTTCAAAGCACAGATACGCAGTATTTT	CASSLQSTDTQYF
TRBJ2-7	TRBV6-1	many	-	TGTGCCAGCAGATTTTTCCACATTTCCAATTCCTACGAGCAGTACTTC	CASRFFHISNSYEQYF
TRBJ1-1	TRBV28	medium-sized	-	TGTGCCAGCAGAATTACAGGGAGAGCTATTAACACTGAAGCTTTCTTT	CASRITGRAINTEAFF
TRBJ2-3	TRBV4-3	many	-	TGCGCCAGCAGCCACAGCGGCACAGATACGCAGTATTTT	CASSHSGTDTQYF
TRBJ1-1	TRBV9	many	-	TGTGCCAGCAGCGGACCAGGGAGGGGGTACTCGAACACTGAAGCTTTCTTT	CASSGPGRGYSNTEAFF
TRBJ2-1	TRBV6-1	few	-	TGTGCCAGCAGTGAAGTTGCTATCTGGGTGGGCGATGAGCAGTTCTTC	CASSEVAIWVGDEQFF
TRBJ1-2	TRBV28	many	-	TGTGCCAGCAGTATTCTCAGGAGTGGCTATGGCTACACCTTC	CASSILRSGYGYTF
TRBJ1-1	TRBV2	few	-	TGTGCCAGCGAATTCACTGGGGAAACTGAAGCTTTCTTT	CASEFTGETEAFF
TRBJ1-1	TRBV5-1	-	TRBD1	TGCGCCAGCAGCGCTGGACAGGGTTGGGAAGCTTTCTTT	CASSAGQGWEAFF
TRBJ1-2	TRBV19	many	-	TGTGCCAGTACATCAGGGAACTATGGCTACACCTTC	CASTSGNYGYTF
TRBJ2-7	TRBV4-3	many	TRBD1	TGCGCCAGCAGCCGAACCATGCCCCGGGACAGATCCTACGAGCAGTACTTC	CASSRTMPRDRSYEQYF
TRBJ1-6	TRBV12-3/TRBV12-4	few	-	TGTGCCAGCAGCCCATTTGGAACGCAAGATAATTCACCCCTACACTTT	CASSPFGTQDNSPLHF
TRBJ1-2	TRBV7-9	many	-	TGTGCCAGCAGCTTAGGGGAATGGGGCTACACCTTC	CASSLGEWGYTF
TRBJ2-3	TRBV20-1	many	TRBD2	TGCAGTGCTAGGACCGGGACTAGCGGGAGGGCTCGCGCAGATACGCAGTATTTT	CSARTGTSGRARADTQYF
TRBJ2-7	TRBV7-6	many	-	TGTGCCAGCAGCTTCAAAGAAGGGTACGAGCAGTACTTC	CASSFKEGYEQYF
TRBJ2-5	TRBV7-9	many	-	TGTGCCAGCAGCTTACAGCCGTCGGGGTACAGGGAGACCCAGTACTTC	CASSLQPSGYRETQYF
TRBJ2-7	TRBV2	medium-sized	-	TGTGCCAGCAGACCTAGCGCCTACGAGCAGTACTTC	CASRPSAYEQYF
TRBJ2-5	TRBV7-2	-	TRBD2	TGTGCCAGCAGCTTCCCATTAGCGGGAGCGGAGACCCAGTACTTC	CASSFPLAGAETQYF
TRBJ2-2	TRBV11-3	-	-	TGTGCCAGCAGGCCCGGCACAGGAGAGTCCGGGGATCTGTTTTTT	CASRPGTGESGDLFF
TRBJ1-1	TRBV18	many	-	TGTGCCAGCTCACCTTCTTCGAACACTGAAGCTTTCTTT	CASSPSSNTEAFF
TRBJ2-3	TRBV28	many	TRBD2	TGTGCCAGCAGTTACCCCTCCGGGACTAGACCTATCCTGTATTTT	CASSYPSGTRPILYF
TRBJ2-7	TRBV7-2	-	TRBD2	TGTGCCAGCAGCTTAGCCGGGACTAGCGGGGGGGCCAGCTACGAGCAGTACTTC	CASSLAGTSGGASYEQYF
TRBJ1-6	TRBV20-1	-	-	TGCAGTGCTTATCTGACAGGCGACAATTCACCCCTCCACTTT	CSAYLTGDNSPLHF
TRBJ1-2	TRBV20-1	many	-	TGCAGTGCTAGAGATCAGGCAGCGAGATACTATGGCTACACCTTC	CSARDQAARYYGYTF